The T cell receptor (beta chain) described here comes from a study of blood T cells in healthy people across ages. From germline, CDR1 is MNHEY and CDR2 SVGEGT. The trim removed 8 bases at V and 2 bases at J, leaving 8 bases unmatched. The CDR3 spans 14 residues. Primers used in a second PCR of roughly 7 to 11 cycles were a sample-barcoded 5' primer and a J-beta primer mix. Per sample, CDR3-containing paired-end reads numbered at least 2.5 million. TCRdb redid the calling of the 5' RACE reads with MiXCR, one entry per CDR3 protein. The profile shows about 720,000 distinct CDR3 sequences, approximately 22% of them singletons. Those donating, healthy Caucasian individuals from Russia, were aged roughly 6 to 95. Each sample gave at least 6.5 million isolated PBMCs.

The sequence was obtained from a man between 65 and 80 years old in good health. The chain combines TRBV6-2 or TRBV6-3 with TRBJ2-7; 8 nucleotides line up with TRBD2. Sequenced input: blood. The CDR3 is CASRGGGPPYEQYF. CDR3 bases: TGTGCCAGCCGTGGCGGGGGGCCCCCCTACGAGCAGTACTTC.